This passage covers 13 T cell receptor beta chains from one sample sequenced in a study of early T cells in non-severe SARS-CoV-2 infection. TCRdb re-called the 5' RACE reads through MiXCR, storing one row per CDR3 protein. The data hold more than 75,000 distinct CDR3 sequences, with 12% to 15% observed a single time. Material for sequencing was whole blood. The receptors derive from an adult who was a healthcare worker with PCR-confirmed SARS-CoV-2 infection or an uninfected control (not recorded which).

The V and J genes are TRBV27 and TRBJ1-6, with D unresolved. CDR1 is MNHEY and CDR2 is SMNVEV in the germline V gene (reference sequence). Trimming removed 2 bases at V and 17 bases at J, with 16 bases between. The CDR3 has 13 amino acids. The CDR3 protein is CASSLQGSRNIHF. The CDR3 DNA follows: TGTGCCAGCAGTTTACAAGGCAGTAGGAATATCCACTTT.

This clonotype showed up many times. The CDR3 protein is CASSFNSNQPQHF. CDR3 DNA: TGTGCCAGCAGCTTCAATAGCAATCAGCCCCAGCATTTT. This chain connects TRBV11-2 to TRBJ1-5; D gene uncertain. Germline lookup yields CDR1 SGHAT and CDR2 FQNNGV. Deletions cut 3 bases from V and 0 bases from J, with 3 bases between. The CDR3 consists of 13 residues. The full variable domain, in which reference TRBV11-2 and TRBJ1-5 provide the parts outside the CDR3, is EAGVAQSPRYKIIEKRQSVAFWCNPISGHATLYWYQQILGQGPKLLIQFQNNGVVDDSQLPKDRFSAERLKGVDSTLKIQPAKLEDSAVYLCASSFNSNQPQHFGDGTRLSIL.

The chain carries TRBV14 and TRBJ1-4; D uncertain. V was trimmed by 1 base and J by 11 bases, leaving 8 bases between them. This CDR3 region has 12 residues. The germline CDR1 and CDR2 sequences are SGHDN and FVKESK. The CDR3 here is CASSQVASKLFF. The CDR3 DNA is TGTGCCAGCAGCCAAGTAGCCTCGAAACTGTTTTTT.

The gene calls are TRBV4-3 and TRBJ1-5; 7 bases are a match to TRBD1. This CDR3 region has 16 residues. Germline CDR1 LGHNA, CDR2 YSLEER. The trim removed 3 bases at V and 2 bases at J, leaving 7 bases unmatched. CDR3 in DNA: TGCGCCAGCAGCCAGACAGGGATGAAGGGCAATCAGCCCCAGCATTTT. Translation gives CASSQTGMKGNQPQHF.

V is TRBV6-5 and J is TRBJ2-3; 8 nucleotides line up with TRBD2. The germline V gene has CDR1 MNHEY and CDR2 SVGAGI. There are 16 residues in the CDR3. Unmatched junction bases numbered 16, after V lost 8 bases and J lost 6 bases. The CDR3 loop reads CASHTPLAEPHDTQYF. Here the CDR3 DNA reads TGTGCCAGCCACACACCACTAGCGGAGCCCCACGATACGCAGTATTTT.

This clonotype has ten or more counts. The CDR3 region has the DNA TGTGCCAGCAGCGTAGGAGACAGGGTCGCTCAGCCCCAGCATTTT. Translation gives CASSVGDRVAQPQHF. This chain joins TRBV9 and TRBJ1-5; 7 bases match TRBD1. The CDR3 has 15 residues. Trimming cost V 0 bases and J 6 bases; bases outside gene matches: 6. The germline V gene has CDR1 SGDLS and CDR2 YYNGEE.

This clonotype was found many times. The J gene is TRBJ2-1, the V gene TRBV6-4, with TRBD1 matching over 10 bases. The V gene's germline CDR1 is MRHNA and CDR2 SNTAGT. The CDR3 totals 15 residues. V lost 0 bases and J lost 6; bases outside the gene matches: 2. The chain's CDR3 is CASSDSRTGGNEQFF. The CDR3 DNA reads TGTGCCAGCAGTGACTCCAGGACAGGGGGCAATGAGCAGTTCTTC.

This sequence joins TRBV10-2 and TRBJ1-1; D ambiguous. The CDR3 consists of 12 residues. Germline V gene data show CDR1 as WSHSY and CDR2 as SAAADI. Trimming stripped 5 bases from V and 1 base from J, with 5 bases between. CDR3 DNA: TGCGCCAGCAGTTGGGGGAACACTGAAGCTTTCTTT. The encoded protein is CASSWGNTEAFF.

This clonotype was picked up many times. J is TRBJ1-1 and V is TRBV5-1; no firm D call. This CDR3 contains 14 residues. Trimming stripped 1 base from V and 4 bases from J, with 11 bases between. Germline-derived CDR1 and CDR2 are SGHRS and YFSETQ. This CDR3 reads CASSLSGGPTEAFF. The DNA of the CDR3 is TGCGCCAGCAGCTTGTCGGGAGGACCCACTGAAGCTTTCTTT.

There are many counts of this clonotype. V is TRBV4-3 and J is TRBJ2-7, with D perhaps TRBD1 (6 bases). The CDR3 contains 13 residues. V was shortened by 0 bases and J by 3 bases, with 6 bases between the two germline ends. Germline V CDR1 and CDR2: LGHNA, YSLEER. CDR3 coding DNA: TGCGCCAGCAGCCAAGACAGGGGCTACGAGCAGTACTTC. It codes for CASSQDRGYEQYF.

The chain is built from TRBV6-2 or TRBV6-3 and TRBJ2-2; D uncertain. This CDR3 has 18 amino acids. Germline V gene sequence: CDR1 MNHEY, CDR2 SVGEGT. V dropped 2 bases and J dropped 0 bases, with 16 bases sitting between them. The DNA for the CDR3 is TGTGCCAGCAGTTACCGGGCACTGGTCCCATCGAACACCGGGGAGCTGTTTTTT. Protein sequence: CASSYRALVPSNTGELFF.

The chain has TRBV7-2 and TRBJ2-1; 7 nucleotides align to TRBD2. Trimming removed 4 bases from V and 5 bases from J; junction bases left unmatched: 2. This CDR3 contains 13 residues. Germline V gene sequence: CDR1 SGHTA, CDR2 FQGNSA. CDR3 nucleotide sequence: TGTGCCAGCAGCTGGGACTACGACAATGAGCAGTTCTTC. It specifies CASSWDYDNEQFF. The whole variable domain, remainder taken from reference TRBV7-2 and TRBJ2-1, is GAGVSQSPSNKVTEKGKDVELRCDPISGHTALYWYRQSLGQGLEFLIYFQGNSAPDKSGLPSDRFSAERTGGSVSTLTIQRTQQEDSAVYLCASSWDYDNEQFFGPGTRLTVL.

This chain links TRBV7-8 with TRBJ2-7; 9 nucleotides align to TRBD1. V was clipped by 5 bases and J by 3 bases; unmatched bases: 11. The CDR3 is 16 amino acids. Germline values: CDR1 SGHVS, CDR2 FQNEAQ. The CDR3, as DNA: TGTGCCAGCAGCCGTGCCGCCGACAGGGGGATCTACGAGCAGTACTTC. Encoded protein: CASSRAADRGIYEQYF.